The rows below give T cell receptor beta chains drawn from one sample of a study of T cell repertoires in cytomegalovirus infection. TCRdb processed the reads anew with MiXCR; each CDR3 protein has one entry. The sample comprises around 100,000 distinct CDR3 sequences, around 30% of which are singletons, and 41% rests with the top ten. Their specific antigens are unknown. This sample comprised CD8+ T cells from cultured PBMCs, obtained from culture after CMV antigen stimulation. The receptors were sampled from a human donor in good health (CMV status not recorded). Some clones in this sample may be carry-over from other donors' samples. CDR3s include the opening cysteine and the closing phenylalanine or tryptophan. Fields, in order: V gene, J gene, CDR3 protein.

v_gene: TRBV6-5; j_gene: TRBJ1-1; CDR3aa: CASSPYSTPNTEAFF
v_gene: TRBV9; j_gene: TRBJ1-2; CDR3aa: CASSVGDGDNYGYTF
v_gene: TRBV28; j_gene: TRBJ2-7; CDR3aa: CASSLSYRVYEQYF
v_gene: TRBV24-1; j_gene: TRBJ1-1; CDR3aa: CATGEGLDTEAFF
v_gene: TRBV5-1; j_gene: TRBJ1-3; CDR3aa: CASSLSEGFGSGNTIYF
v_gene: TRBV6-6; j_gene: TRBJ2-7; CDR3aa: CASSYRHETVNEQYF
v_gene: TRBV27; j_gene: TRBJ1-2; CDR3aa: CASSLAGGFDYGYTF
v_gene: TRBV6-6; j_gene: TRBJ1-1; CDR3aa: CASSKRGQGSTEAFF
v_gene: TRBV19; j_gene: TRBJ2-7; CDR3aa: CASTATGNYYEQYF
v_gene: TRBV12-3/TRBV12-4; j_gene: TRBJ1-2; CDR3aa: CASSARSANYGYTF
v_gene: TRBV6-6; j_gene: TRBJ1-2; CDR3aa: CASSYSISGRNYGYTF
v_gene: TRBV12-5; j_gene: TRBJ2-1; CDR3aa: CASGLSGASRNYNEQFF
v_gene: TRBV9; j_gene: TRBJ2-1; CDR3aa: CASSSHTGQTYNEQFF
v_gene: TRBV6-8; j_gene: TRBJ2-1; CDR3aa: CASQRGSYNEQFF